This paragraph covers one T cell receptor (beta chain) sequence. Its antigen is as yet unknown. Addition of a universal primer site occurred through template switching, and cDNA carried unique molecular identifiers. One entry per CDR3 protein, called by TCRdb with MiXCR from the 5' RACE reads. This sample yields roughly 710,000 distinct CDR3 sequences, of which less than 7% are seen a single time; approximately 1.6% belongs to the top ten. Germline CDR1 is KGHSH and CDR2 is LQKENI. V was cut by 5 bases and J by 4 bases, with 11 bases left in between. The CDR3 sequence is 13 residues long. The data were obtained in a study of identical twins. Points from the study as a whole: Less excess twin sharing appeared in beta out-of-frame sequences. The study found that models underestimated out-of-frame TCR alpha sharing in monozygotic twins. Conclusions were drawn cross-sectionally by statistical analysis, without following the same donors.

This TCR derives from a young man in good health. Sequenced input: naive T cells sorted from blood. V and J are TRBV18 and TRBJ1-2, with D possibly being TRBD1 (5 bases). The CDR3 loop reads CASSGGRSYGYTF. The DNA of the CDR3 is TGTGCCAGCTCAGGGGGACGCAGCTATGGCTACACCTTC.